This entry concerns a single T cell receptor (beta chain). V dropped 3 bases and J dropped 3 bases, with 16 bases sitting between them. CDR3 size: 16 residues. From germline, CDR1 is SGDLS and CDR2 YYNGEE. The data derive from a study of long-term antiretroviral therapy in people with HIV. Version v3.0 of the immunoSEQ assay ran at survey level. Here immunoSEQ multiplex PCR was the method, and the copy in TCRdb shows in-frame clones only, minus some. Among around 3,400 clones listed, roughly 90% were seen once. The genes are TRBV9 and TRBJ1-3, with D perhaps matching TRBD1 (5 bases). This clonotype was obtained from a woman in her 50s with HIV. This sample comprised unsorted PBMCs, obtained 0.3 years after starting antiretroviral therapy. The CDR3 sequence: CASSERVGAGGNTIYF. CDR3 DNA sequence: TGTGCCAGCAGCGAGCGCGTTGGGGCTGGTGGAAACACCATATATTTT.